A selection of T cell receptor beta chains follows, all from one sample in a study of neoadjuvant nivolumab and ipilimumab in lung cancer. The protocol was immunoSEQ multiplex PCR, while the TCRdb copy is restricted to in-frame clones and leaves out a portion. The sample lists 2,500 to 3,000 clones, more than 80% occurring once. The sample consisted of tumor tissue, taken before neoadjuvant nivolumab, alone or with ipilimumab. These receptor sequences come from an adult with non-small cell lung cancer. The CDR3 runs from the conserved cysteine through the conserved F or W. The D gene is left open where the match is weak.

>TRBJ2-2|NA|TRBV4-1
CASSQEMGLAANTGELFF
TGCGCCAGCAGCCAAGAAATGGGTCTAGCTGCGAACACCGGGGAGCTGTTTTTT
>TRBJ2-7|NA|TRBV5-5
CASSPWGGATSYEQYF
TGTGCCAGCAGCCCGTGGGGGGGGGCAACTTCCTACGAGCAGTACTTC
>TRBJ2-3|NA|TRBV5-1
CASSPGQSTDTQYF
TGCGCCAGCAGTCCTGGGCAGAGCACAGATACGCAGTATTTT
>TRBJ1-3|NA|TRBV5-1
CASSLGSGSGNTIYF
TGCGCCAGCAGCTTAGGTTCAGGCTCTGGAAACACCATATATTTT
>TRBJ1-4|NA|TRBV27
CASSPRALGEKLFF
TGTGCCAGCAGCCCCAGGGCCCTGGGGGAAAAACTGTTTTTT
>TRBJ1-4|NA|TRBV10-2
CASSELLGIDEKLFF
TGCGCCAGCAGTGAGCTTCTGGGGATTGATGAAAAACTGTTTTTT
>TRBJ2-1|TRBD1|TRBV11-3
CASSQGVAESGAEQFF
TGTGCCAGCAGCCAGGGGGTAGCAGAAAGTGGGGCTGAGCAGTTCTTC
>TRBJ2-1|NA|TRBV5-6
CASSLEAREQFF
TGTGCCAGCAGCTTGGAAGCACGGGAGCAGTTCTTC
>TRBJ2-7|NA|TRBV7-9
CASSLTSGPPTEQYF
TGTGCCAGCAGCTTAACCTCGGGACCACCAACAGAGCAGTACTTC
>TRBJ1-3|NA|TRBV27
CASSSQGPGNTIYF
TGTGCCAGCAGTTCCCAGGGGCCTGGAAACACCATATATTTT
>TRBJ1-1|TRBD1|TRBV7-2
CASSLSGGGTEAFF
TGTGCCAGCAGCCTTTCAGGGGGCGGCACTGAAGCTTTCTTT
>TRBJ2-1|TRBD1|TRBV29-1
CSAGTGSYNEQFF
TGCAGCGCCGGGACAGGCTCCTACAATGAGCAGTTCTTC
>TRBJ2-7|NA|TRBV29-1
CSVLVGSHEQYF
TGCAGCGTTCTGGTCGGGAGCCACGAGCAGTACTTC
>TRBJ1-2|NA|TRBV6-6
CASSYGGAYGYTF
TGTGCCAGCAGTTACGGGGGCGCGTATGGCTACACCTTC
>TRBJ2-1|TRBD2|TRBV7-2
CASSLSGTSGRNEQFF
TGTGCCAGCAGCTTATCCGGGACTAGCGGGAGAAATGAGCAGTTCTTC
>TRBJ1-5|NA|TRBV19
CASSPRRATNQPQHF
TGTGCCAGTAGTCCCCGTAGGGCCACAAATCAGCCCCAGCATTTT
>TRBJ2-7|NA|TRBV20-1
CSAVTDYEQYF
TGCAGTGCTGTTACCGACTACGAGCAGTACTTC